This T cell receptor beta chain was captured in a study of blood T cell repertoires in COVID-19. Overall study context: COVID-19 samples collected from the United States, Italy and Spain covered acute and convalescent phases.

The CDR3 has 15 amino acids. The germline V gene encodes CDR1 LNHDA and CDR2 SQIVND (reference sequence). Trimming pared 8 bases from V and 9 bases from J, leaving 20 bases between. Authors' data handling: Quantification of nucleated cells was approximated via reference gene primer amplification. The data were produced by immunoSEQ multiplex PCR, yet TCRdb's version contains in-frame clones alone and is incomplete. That table is the source of V, J and clone size, and D and trimming were worked out from the DNA. The repertoire consists of 300,000 to 450,000 clones, with around 85% occurring once and the leading ten covering roughly 3.4%.

This rearrangement joins TRBV19 to TRBJ1-6; maybe TRBD1 (6 bases). Sequenced: peripheral blood. This sequence originates from a young woman with acute or convalescent COVID-19. Written as DNA, the CDR3 is TGTGCCAGTGGGGCAGGGGCGATTCAACTTTCACCCCTCCACTTT. Translating gives CASGAGAIQLSPLHF. The full variable domain, with the rest looked up from reference TRBV19 and TRBJ1-6, is DGGITQSPKYLFRKEGQNVTLSCEQNLNHDAMYWYRQDPGQGLRLIYYSQIVNDFQKGDIAEGYSVSREKKESFPLTVTSAQKNPTAFYLCASGAGAIQLSPLHFGNGTRLTVT.